This is a list of T cell receptor beta chains from one sample in a study of CD8 T cells in Susac syndrome. TCRdb reprocessed the immunoSEQ multiplex PCR reads with MiXCR, giving one entry per CDR3 protein. The sample lists about 76,000 distinct CDR3 sequences, 90% to 95% seen once, with about 0.47% in the top ten. Sequencing was done on a sample of CD8+ T cells from PBMCs. The receptors derive from a human donor with multiple sclerosis. Both conserved end residues are part of each CDR3. D genes are given only for firm matches. For some rows the clone size is stated as once, few or many, or as a class when expanded; others skip it.

D,V,length,J,size,DNA,CDR3
TRBD2,TRBV6-1,17,TRBJ2-3,NA,TGTGCCAGCATGGGGGCTAGCGGGAGGGCCGGGACAGATACGCAGTATTTT,CASMGASGRAGTDTQYF
NA,TRBV9,14,TRBJ1-1,NA,TGTGCCAGCAGCCTAGAGGGCTCTGACACTGAAGCTTTCTTT,CASSLEGSDTEAFF
NA,TRBV7-2,15,TRBJ2-7,NA,TGTGCCATCCCTCTGGGGGTGGGGAGCTCCTACGAGCAGTACTTC,CAIPLGVGSSYEQYF
NA,TRBV27,14,TRBJ2-7,once,TGTGCCAGCAGGCAGGGCGGGCCTACCTACGAGCAGTACTTC,CASRQGGPTYEQYF
NA,TRBV6-4,17,TRBJ2-3,NA,TGTGCCAGCAGTGACGGATCTGACTTTTATAGCACAGATACGCAGTATTTT,CASSDGSDFYSTDTQYF
TRBD2,TRBV5-1,14,TRBJ2-7,NA,TGCGCCAGCAGCTTTACTAGCGGGAGTAAAGAGCAGTACTTC,CASSFTSGSKEQYF
TRBD2,TRBV6-5,14,TRBJ2-1,NA,TGTGCCAGCACCCCAGCCTGGGAGGGAAATGAGCAGTTCTTC,CASTPAWEGNEQFF
NA,TRBV27,15,TRBJ1-6,NA,TGTGCCAGCAGTTTGGGAGGGGCCCATAATTCACCCCTCCACTTT,CASSLGGAHNSPLHF
NA,TRBV9,14,TRBJ1-2,NA,TGTGCCAGCAGCGTAGGAAACGCCGTCTATGGCTACACCTTC,CASSVGNAVYGYTF
NA,TRBV2,13,TRBJ1-2,NA,TGTGCCAGCGTAGACAGAAACCTCTATGGCTACACCTTC,CASVDRNLYGYTF
NA,TRBV2,16,TRBJ1-2,NA,TGTGCCAGCAGTGAAGGCGGCGGCCCCTATGATTCCGGCTACACCTTC,CASSEGGGPYDSGYTF
TRBD1,TRBV13,14,TRBJ1-2,once,TGTGCCAGCAGCCCCGGACAGGGGGGATTTGGCTACACCTTC,CASSPGQGGFGYTF
NA,TRBV6-1,16,TRBJ2-5,few,TGTGCCAGCAGTCCAAAGAGGACCGGGATTCAAGAGACCCAGTACTTC,CASSPKRTGIQETQYF
NA,TRBV21-1,16,TRBJ2-7,NA,TGTGCCAGCAGCAGTAGGCTCAGACAGTACTCCTACGAGCAGTACTTC,CASSSRLRQYSYEQYF
NA,TRBV30,14,TRBJ1-2,NA,TGTGCCTGGAGCACCCCCGGCACCCCTTATGGCTACACCTTC,CAWSTPGTPYGYTF
NA,TRBV28,19,TRBJ2-3,NA,TGTGCCAGCAGTCCTGGACAGGGTATGGGTCTAGCGGCTACAGATACGCAGTATTTT,CASSPGQGMGLAATDTQYF
NA,TRBV19,14,TRBJ1-1,NA,TGTGCCAGTAGTATAGACTCCCTCCTCACTGAAGCTTTCTTT,CASSIDSLLTEAFF
NA,TRBV9,15,TRBJ2-7,NA,TGTGCCAGCAGCGTATATGGAACAGATGACTACGAGCAGTACTTC,CASSVYGTDDYEQYF
TRBD2,TRBV5-4,15,TRBJ2-5,once,TGTGCCAGCAGTGAGCGGGGAACGTACCAAGAGACCCAGTACTTC,CASSERGTYQETQYF
NA,TRBV20-1,13,TRBJ2-7,NA,TGCAGTGCTAGGGAGGACAGCCGCTACGAGCAGTACTTC,CSAREDSRYEQYF
NA,TRBV24-1,12,TRBJ1-5,NA,TGTGCCACAACAGGGTTCGGGGGGCCCCAGCATTTT,CATTGFGGPQHF
NA,TRBV2,13,TRBJ2-2,NA,TGTGCCAGCAGTGGCGCGAACACCGGGGAGCTGTTTTTT,CASSGANTGELFF
TRBD2,TRBV28,16,TRBJ2-1,NA,TGTGCCAGCAGTTTATTATCGGGGGGGCCGGGCAATGAGCAGTTCTTC,CASSLLSGGPGNEQFF
NA,TRBV10-2,14,TRBJ1-5,once,TGCGCCAGCAGTGTGGGGGGGCTCGATCAGCCCCAGCATTTT,CASSVGGLDQPQHF
NA,TRBV30,13,TRBJ1-5,once,TGTGCCTGGAGCTCGGTCACTAAGAATCCCCAGCATTTT,CAWSSVTKNPQHF
TRBD2,TRBV27,15,TRBJ2-7,NA,TGTGCCAGCAGTTTATTGGCGGGAGGGACCTACGAGCAGTACTTC,CASSLLAGGTYEQYF
NA,TRBV10-3,14,TRBJ2-3,NA,TGTGCCATCAGAAGCGGTGGTCCCACAGATACGCAGTATTTT,CAIRSGGPTDTQYF
NA,TRBV9,15,TRBJ2-3,once,TGTGCCAGCAGCGTAACCACAGGGAAAGGGGATACGCAGTATTTT,CASSVTTGKGDTQYF
NA,TRBV5-1,17,TRBJ2-3,NA,TGCGCCAGCAGCTCGGAAGGTTGGGTGCCCTCCCCAGATACGCAGTATTTT,CASSSEGWVPSPDTQYF
NA,TRBV5-4,12,TRBJ2-1,NA,TGTGCCAGCAGTCAGTCCGGCAATGAGCAGTTCTTC,CASSQSGNEQFF
NA,TRBV28,13,TRBJ2-2,NA,TGTGCCACCTCAAAGACGAACACCGGGGAGCTGTTTTTT,CATSKTNTGELFF
TRBD2,TRBV9,18,TRBJ2-1,NA,TGTGCCAGCAGCGTAAAACTAGCGGGACCAAGCTCCTACAATGAGCAGTTCTTC,CASSVKLAGPSSYNEQFF